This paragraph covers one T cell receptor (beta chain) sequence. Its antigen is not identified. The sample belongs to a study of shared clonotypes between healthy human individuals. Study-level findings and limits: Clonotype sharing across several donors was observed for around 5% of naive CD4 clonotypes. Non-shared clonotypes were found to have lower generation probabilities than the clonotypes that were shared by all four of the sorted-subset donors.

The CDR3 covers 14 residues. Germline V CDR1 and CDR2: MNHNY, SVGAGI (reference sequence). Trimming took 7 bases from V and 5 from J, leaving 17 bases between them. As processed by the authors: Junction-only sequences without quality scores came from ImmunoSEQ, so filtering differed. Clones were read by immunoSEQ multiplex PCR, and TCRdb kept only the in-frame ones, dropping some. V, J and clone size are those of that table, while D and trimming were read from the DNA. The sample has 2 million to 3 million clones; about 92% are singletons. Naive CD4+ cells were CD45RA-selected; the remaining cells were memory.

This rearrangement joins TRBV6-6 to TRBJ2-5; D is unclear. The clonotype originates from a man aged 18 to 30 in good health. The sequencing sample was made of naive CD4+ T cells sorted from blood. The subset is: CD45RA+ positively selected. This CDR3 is CASKHLLPQETQYF. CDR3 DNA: TGTGCCAGCAAGCACCTTTTACCACAGGAGACCCAGTACTTC.